The present T cell receptor (beta chain) was sequenced within a study of blood T cell repertoires in COVID-19. Across the study: T cells, B-cell-depleted T cells, or PBMCs provided the cDNA or gDNA that served as material.

Per the germline V gene, CDR1 is SGHNT and CDR2 is YYREEE (reference sequence). This CDR3 has 14 residues. The germline V and J ends were trimmed by 4 bases and 13 bases, with 18 bases remaining between them. Original processing methods: Nucleated cell number was recorded as an estimate derived from reference gene primer amplification. Assay: immunoSEQ multiplex PCR; the TCRdb copy retains only in-frame clones and omits some. D and trimming were read from the DNA, whereas the V and J calls and clone size are those reported in that table. The table includes around 100,000 clones, 87% detected once. The sequencing sample was made of peripheral blood. This clonotype was sampled from a man aged 25-45 years in a cohort sampled during active COVID-19. The V and J genes are TRBV5-4 and TRBJ1-6, with TRBD1 as a possible D gene (6 bases). The CDR3 bases are TGTGCCAGCAGCGGAACCGGGACTAGGGGGCCCCTCCACTTT. Amino acids: CASSGTGTRGPLHF.